These T cell receptor beta chains were read from a single sample in a study of shared clonotypes between healthy human individuals. The assay was immunoSEQ multiplex PCR, and TCRdb's table has in-frame clones only and misses some. The sample holds about 1.5 million clones, approximately 97% seen once. The sample comprised naive CD4+ T cells sorted from blood. These receptors were collected from a man younger than 45 in good health. Each CDR3 is given with its conserved first and last residue. D genes are given only for firm matches. Expanded clones are given a class, and other clones once, few, many or no size at all.

.,.,TRBV11-2,TRBJ2-2,TGTGCCAGCAGCGGTTCCGGGACTTACACCGGGGAGCTGTTTTTT,CASSGSGTYTGELFF
.,.,TRBV6-5,TRBJ1-2,TGTGCCAGCAGTTACTCAGATCGTGGGAGAAAGGATGGCTACACCTTC,CASSYSDRGRKDGYTF
TRBD1,.,TRBV6-6,TRBJ1-1,TGTGCCAGCAACCCGACAGGGCGGACTGAAGCTTTCTTT,CASNPTGRTEAFF
TRBD1,.,TRBV10-1,TRBJ2-7,TGCGCCAGCAACTCCGGGACAGGAGGGGAGCAGTACTTC,CASNSGTGGEQYF
.,.,TRBV13,TRBJ1-1,TGTGCCAGCAGCTTACCGGGCAGGTTCTCCCCACAAGCTTTCTTT,CASSLPGRFSPQAFF
.,.,TRBV7-9,TRBJ1-4,TGTGCCAGCAGCCTCGCCTTGACAACTAATGAAAAACTGTTTTTT,CASSLALTTNEKLFF
.,.,TRBV29-1,TRBJ2-7,TGCAGCGCAAGACAAGGGGGGTACTACGAGCAGTACTTC,CSARQGGYYEQYF
TRBD1,.,TRBV28,TRBJ1-2,TGTGCCAGCAGGGAGACAGGGAGTAACGGCTACACCTTC,CASRETGSNGYTF
.,.,TRBV7-8,TRBJ2-1,TGTGCCAGCAGACTCGCCCCCAGGGACAATGAGCAGTTCTTC,CASRLAPRDNEQFF
TRBD1,.,TRBV5-1,TRBJ2-7,TGCGCCAGCAGCGCAGCGACAGGGGGCAGGGGCTCCTACTACGAGCAGTACTTC,CASSAATGGRGSYYEQYF
.,few,TRBV7-8,TRBJ2-7,TGTGCCAGCAGCTTTAGTTCGCAACTCTACGAGCAGTACTTC,CASSFSSQLYEQYF
TRBD2,once,TRBV11-2,TRBJ2-3,TGTGCCAGCAGCCCCGGGAGCGAGGGACTAGCGGGCGCAGATACGCAGTATTTT,CASSPGSEGLAGADTQYF
.,.,TRBV19,TRBJ2-7,TGTGCCAGTAGCTTCGGGCCTTCCTACGAGCAGTACTTC,CASSFGPSYEQYF
.,.,TRBV18,TRBJ2-1,TGTGCCAGCTCGACTGTGGGCTTTGACAATGAGCAGTTCTTC,CASSTVGFDNEQFF